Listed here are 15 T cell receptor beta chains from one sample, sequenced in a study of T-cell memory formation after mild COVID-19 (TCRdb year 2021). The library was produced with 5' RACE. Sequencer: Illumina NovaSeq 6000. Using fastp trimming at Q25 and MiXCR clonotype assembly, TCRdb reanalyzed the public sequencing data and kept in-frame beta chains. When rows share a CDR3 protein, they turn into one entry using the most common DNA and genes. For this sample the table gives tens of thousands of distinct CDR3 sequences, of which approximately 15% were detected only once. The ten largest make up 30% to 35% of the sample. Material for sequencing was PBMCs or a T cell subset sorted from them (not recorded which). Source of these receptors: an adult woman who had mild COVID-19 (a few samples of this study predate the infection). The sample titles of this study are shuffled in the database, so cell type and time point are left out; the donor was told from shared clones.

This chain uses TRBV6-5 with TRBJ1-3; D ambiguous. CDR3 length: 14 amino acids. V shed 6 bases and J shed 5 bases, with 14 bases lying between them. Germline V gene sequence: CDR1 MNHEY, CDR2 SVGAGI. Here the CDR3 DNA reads TGTGCCAGCAGCCCTGGAGGTCTGAGAAACACCATATATTTT. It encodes CASSPGGLRNTIYF.

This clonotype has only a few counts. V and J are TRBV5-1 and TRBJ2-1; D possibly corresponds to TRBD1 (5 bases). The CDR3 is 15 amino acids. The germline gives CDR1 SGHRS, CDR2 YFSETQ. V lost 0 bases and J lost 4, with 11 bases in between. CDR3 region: CASSLAMAGYNEQFF. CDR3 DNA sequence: TGCGCCAGCAGCTTGGCCATGGCAGGGTACAATGAGCAGTTCTTC.

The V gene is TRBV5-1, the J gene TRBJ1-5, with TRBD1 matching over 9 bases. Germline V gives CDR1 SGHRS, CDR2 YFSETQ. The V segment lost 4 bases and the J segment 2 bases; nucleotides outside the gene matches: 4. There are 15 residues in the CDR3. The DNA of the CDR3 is TGCGCCAGCAGCACGGGACAGGGAGGCAATCAGCCCCAGCATTTT. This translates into CASSTGQGGNQPQHF.

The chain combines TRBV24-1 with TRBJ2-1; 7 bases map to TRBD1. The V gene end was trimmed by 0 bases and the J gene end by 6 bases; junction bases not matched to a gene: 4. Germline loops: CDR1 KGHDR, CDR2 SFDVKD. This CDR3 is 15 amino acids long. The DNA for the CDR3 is TGTGCCACCAGTGATTTGCATGACAGGGCCAATGAGCAGTTCTTC. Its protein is CATSDLHDRANEQFF.

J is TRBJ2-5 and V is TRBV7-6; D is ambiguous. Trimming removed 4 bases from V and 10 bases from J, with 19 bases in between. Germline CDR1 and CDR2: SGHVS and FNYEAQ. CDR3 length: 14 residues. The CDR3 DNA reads TGTGCCAGCAGCTCCCCTCTGGCGTCCTTGGACCAGTACTTC. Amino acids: CASSSPLASLDQYF.

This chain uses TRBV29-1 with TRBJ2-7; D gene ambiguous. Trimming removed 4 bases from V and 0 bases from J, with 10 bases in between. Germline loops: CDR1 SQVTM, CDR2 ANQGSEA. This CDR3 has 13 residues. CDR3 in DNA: TGCAGCGTTGTATCCACAAACTCCTACGAGCAGTACTTC. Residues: CSVVSTNSYEQYF.

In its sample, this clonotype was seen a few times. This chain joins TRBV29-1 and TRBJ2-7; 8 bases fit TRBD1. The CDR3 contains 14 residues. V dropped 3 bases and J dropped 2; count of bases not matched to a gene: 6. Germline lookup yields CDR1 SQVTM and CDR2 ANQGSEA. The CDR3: CSVERETGAYEQYF. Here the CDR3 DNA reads TGCAGCGTTGAGAGGGAGACAGGGGCCTACGAGCAGTACTTC.

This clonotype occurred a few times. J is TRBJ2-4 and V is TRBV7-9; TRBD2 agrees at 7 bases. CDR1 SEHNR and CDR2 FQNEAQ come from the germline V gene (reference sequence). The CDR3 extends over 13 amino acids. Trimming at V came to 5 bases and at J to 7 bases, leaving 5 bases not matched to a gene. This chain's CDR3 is CASSPGGGNIQYF. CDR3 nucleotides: TGTGCCAGCAGCCCGGGGGGAGGGAACATTCAGTACTTC.

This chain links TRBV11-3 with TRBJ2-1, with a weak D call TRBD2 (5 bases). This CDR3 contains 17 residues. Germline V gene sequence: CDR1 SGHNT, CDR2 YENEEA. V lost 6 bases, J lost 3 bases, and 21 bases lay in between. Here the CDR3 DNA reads TGTGCCAGCAGGGAGGCGCGTACCACCATCTACTACAATGAGCAGTTCTTC. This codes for CASREARTTIYYNEQFF.

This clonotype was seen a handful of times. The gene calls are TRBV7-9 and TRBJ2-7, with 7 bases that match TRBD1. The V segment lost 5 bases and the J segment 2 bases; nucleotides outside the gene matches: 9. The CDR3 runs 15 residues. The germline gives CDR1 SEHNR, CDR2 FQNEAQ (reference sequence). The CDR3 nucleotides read TGTGCCAGCAGCGACACCTCGGGACAGCCCTACGAGCAGTACTTC. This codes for CASSDTSGQPYEQYF.

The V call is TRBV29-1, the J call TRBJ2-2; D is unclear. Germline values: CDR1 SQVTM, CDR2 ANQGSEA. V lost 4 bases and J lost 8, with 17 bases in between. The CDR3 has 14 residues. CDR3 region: CSVGNSYPNGELFF. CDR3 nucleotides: TGCAGCGTTGGGAACAGCTATCCCAATGGGGAGCTGTTTTTT.

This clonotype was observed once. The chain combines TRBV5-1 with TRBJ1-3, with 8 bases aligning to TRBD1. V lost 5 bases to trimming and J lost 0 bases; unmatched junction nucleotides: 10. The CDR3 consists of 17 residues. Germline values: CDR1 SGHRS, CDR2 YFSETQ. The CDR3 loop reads CASRRTGTGYSGNTIYF. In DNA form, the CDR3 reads TGCGCCAGCAGGAGAACCGGGACAGGCTACTCTGGAAACACCATATATTTT.

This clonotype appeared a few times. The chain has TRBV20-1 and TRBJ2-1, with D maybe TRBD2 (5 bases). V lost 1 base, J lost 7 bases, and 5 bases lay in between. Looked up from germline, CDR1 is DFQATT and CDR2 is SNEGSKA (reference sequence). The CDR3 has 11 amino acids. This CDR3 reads CSARGGNEQFF. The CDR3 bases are TGCAGTGCTAGAGGAGGGAATGAGCAGTTCTTC.

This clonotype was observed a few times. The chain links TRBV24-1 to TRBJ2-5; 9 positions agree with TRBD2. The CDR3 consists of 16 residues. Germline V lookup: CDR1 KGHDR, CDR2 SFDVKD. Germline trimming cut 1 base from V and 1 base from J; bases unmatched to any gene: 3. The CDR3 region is CATSDFLAGPQETQYF. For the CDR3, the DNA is TGTGCCACCAGTGATTTTCTAGCGGGACCCCAAGAGACCCAGTACTTC.

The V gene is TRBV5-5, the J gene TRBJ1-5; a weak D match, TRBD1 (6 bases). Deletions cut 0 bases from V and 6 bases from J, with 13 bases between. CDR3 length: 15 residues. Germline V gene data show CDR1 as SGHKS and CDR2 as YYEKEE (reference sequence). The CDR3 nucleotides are TGTGCCAGCAGCTTGGTCCAGGGGAGAGGTCAGCCCCAGCATTTT. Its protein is CASSLVQGRGQPQHF.